The present T cell receptor beta chain was sequenced within a study of T cell clonotyping in hematopoietic cell transplantation. Study-wide points: Broader posttransplant TCR repertoire diversity was predicted by graft donor and pretransplant recipient Inverse Simpson Index values.

Measured with immunoSEQ multiplex PCR; TCRdb has only the in-frame clones, and not every one. This table holds 9,500 to 11,000 clones, approximately 46% found once. This clone was counted between two and nine times. Antigen specificity is unknown. The V end lost 1 base, the J end lost 0 bases, and 12 bases lay between the germline ends. This CDR3 comprises 16 residues. Germline V gene lookup returns CDR1 SGHRS and CDR2 YFSETQ. The sequence was obtained from a male patient in his forties or fifties who had an allogeneic stem cell transplant from an unrelated donor, so the T cells may come from the graft donor. Some clones in this sample may be carry-over from other donors' samples. The chain combines TRBV5-1 with TRBJ2-3; D remains unclear. The sequencing here drew on PBMCs, taken 30 days after allogeneic stem cell transplant. As DNA, the CDR3 is TGCGCCAGCAGCTTGCAAGTGGCAGGCAGCACAGATACGCAGTATTTT. Translating gives CASSLQVAGSTDTQYF.